This TCR beta chain was sequenced during a study of CD8+ T cells in alopecia areata (dated by TCRdb to the late 2010s). About the study as a whole: The treated patients, all with moderate-to-severe alopecia areata, were enrolled in an open-label pilot trial of oral tofacitinib given at 5 to 10 mg twice daily. Tofacitinib was administered for 6 to 18 months, and 6 months of follow-up off drug were then conducted to assess delayed response and recurrence. Disease severity in treated patients was measured with the SALT score, which quantifies the percentage of affected scalp surface area. The study used high-throughput TCRbeta sequencing to examine T cell clonal expansion in alopecia areata, in both the C3H/HeJ mouse model and human patients. In humans, TCRbeta sequencing was performed on scalp tissue and on sorted CD4+ and CD8+ peripheral blood T cells from healthy controls and from patients with patchy or totalis/universalis alopecia areata. Biopsies were taken from tofacitinib-treated patients at baseline and at 4 and 24 weeks of treatment, and a later scalp biopsy was taken in several of the tofacitinib-treated patients. Clonality in the scalp was compared among normal scalp (n=4), patchy alopecia areata scalp (n=8), and alopecia totalis/universalis scalp (n=8). RNA was obtained with the PAXgene miRNA kit for fixed scalp, the miRNeasy kit for PBMCs, and the RNeasy kit for mouse skin. TCRbeta CDR3 regions were amplified by immunoSEQ multiplex PCR using 35 Vbeta forward and 13 Jbeta reverse primers.

Explained via the paper, the time point label denotes: around 4 weeks on oral tofacitinib. This specimen's treatment or condition label, per the study, means: oral pan-JAK inhibitor, 5-10 mg twice daily. Peripheral blood and lesional scalp punch biopsies were obtained from patients with alopecia areata. After PBMCs were isolated by density centrifugation and stained for CD3, CD4 and CD8, a FACSAria was used to sort CD4+ and CD8+ T cells. On this clone: What this receptor recognizes is not known. Base qualities are not provided; no much larger clone lies one nucleotide away.

Receptor libraries were prepared by the immunoSEQ multiplex PCR assay. To provide template for TCR sequencing, every sample had RNA extracted and reverse transcribed into cDNA. SuperScript III was used to make first-strand cDNA, primed with a 2:1 mix of oligo-dT and random hexamers. A synthetic immune receptor repertoire was used to assess amplification bias, and residual bias was removed computationally. The authors' pipeline ran thus. After raw reads were preprocessed to remove errors, the CDR3 was defined following IMGT conventions as running from the conserved cysteine to phenylalanine. Clonality was computed as 1 minus the Shannon entropy, with the entropy normalized by log2 of the number of productive unique TCRs. CD4 or CD8 identity of scalp clones was inferred by cross-referencing scalp TCRbeta sequences with sorted blood CD4 and CD8 repertoires. Entries here come from immuneACCESS through TCRdb and include only in-frame sequences with V and J called. Some clones fail to appear in such tables; in the studies checked, an unresolved V gene covers under half of the shortfall, and the cause of the remainder is unknown. The DNA gave D and trimming, while V, J and clone size come from that table. The sample profile shows more than 130,000 clones; roughly 82% of them were found once. Clones ranked in the top ten supply approximately 25% of the sample.

Broad study findings and their caveats: Because the treated cohort was small and had just a single nonresponder, larger studies are needed to establish links between baseline CD8+ expansion and response. Higher clonality and more expanded CD8+ clones were observed in lesional scalp than in normal scalp, particularly in alopecia totalis/universalis, a finding suggestive of antigenic drive. Tofacitinib significantly decreased scalp clonality and the number of expanded CD8+ clones among the top 100 scalp clones. Scalp TCR repertoire analysis is complicated because resident alphabeta T cells in normal human skin are also sequenced, whereas mouse skin is dominated by gammadelta T cells. Many expanded lesional clones were found to persist in scalp and blood during tofacitinib treatment, and relapse after treatment cessation may be partly explained by this persistence. Shared TCR sequences between patients were less evident than in mice, which may be partly attributable to HLA diversity in the patient population.

For CDR1 and CDR2, the germline V gene lists SQVTM and ANQGSEA. V is reduced by 5 bases and J by 4 bases, leaving a spacing of 12 bases between them. The CDR3 starts with the cysteine, ends with the phenylalanine, and has 13 residues. Kept here is only the CDR3 DNA, which spans 39 bases and is read in frame from base 1. Source: CD8+ T cells sorted from blood, taken at week 4, from a patient treated with tofacitinib. This sequence was found in a human donor with alopecia areata. The chain is assembled from TRBV29-1 and TRBJ2-1; the D gene is not confidently resolved. The nucleotides read TGCAGCGTTACCCCCTTTGGGTACAATGAGCAGTTCTTC. This is translated as CSVTPFGYNEQFF.